This T cell receptor beta chain was recorded in a study of cytomegalovirus exposure and HLA in healthy donors. Study details: When 398 donors were genotyped, over 80% of them were found to fall in the Caucasian-associated ancestry cluster.

Study conclusions and caveats: Excluded were some V segments that proved indistinguishable, including TRBV6-2 and TRBV6-3. A few of the chains that were CMV-associated were confirmed in vitro to be specific for CMV antigens.

Germline V CDR1 and CDR2: SEHNR, FQNEAQ (reference sequence). The CDR3 spans 15 residues. PCR involved 60 Vbeta and 13 Jbeta primers. Sequenced by immunoSEQ multiplex PCR; TCRdb stores in-frame clones only, minus some. The table includes about 120,000 clones, 75% to 85% detected once. Points on this clone: Its specificity is not known. The junction departs from the called germline gene at one end, perhaps through a read error.

The source material was PBMCs. J is TRBJ2-7 and V is TRBV7-9; TRBD2 might be the D (6 bases). This clonotype originated in a young man in good health and CMV-seropositive. The CDR3: CSSSLVSGTPDEQYF. CDR3 nucleotides: TGTTCCAGCAGCTTAGTATCCGGGACTCCCGACGAGCAGTACTTC. Based on the CDR3 plus reference TRBV7-9 and TRBJ2-7, the full variable domain is DTGVSQNPRHKITKRGQNVTFRCDPISEHNRLYWYRQTLGQGPEFLTYFQNEAQLEKSRLLSDRFSAERPKGSFSTLEIQRTEQGDSAMYLCSSSLVSGTPDEQYFGPGTRLTVT.